The T cell receptor beta chain under discussion was sequenced for a study of T cell repertoires in cytomegalovirus infection. Study-wide background: HLA-B-restricted CMV epitopes that are well studied were used alongside recently identified HLA-C-restricted ones. Study-wide points: It was HLA-C-restricted CMV-specific TCR beta clonotypes that dominated the response ex vivo.

This clonotype was picked up a small number of times. The antigen is not known. MiXCR, run by TCRdb on the reads, gives a single entry per CDR3 protein. The table lists fewer than 950,000 distinct CDR3 sequences, 32% of them singletons. V was clipped by 0 bases and J by 1 base, with 6 bases between them. CDR1 ENHRY and CDR2 SYGVKD come from the germline V gene. This CDR3 has 14 amino acids. Sequencing was performed on cultured CD8+ T cells from PBMCs, taken from culture after CMV antigen stimulation. The clonotype comes from a human donor in good health (CMV status not recorded). Some clones in this sample may be carry-over from other donors' samples. The chain recombines TRBV10-3 with TRBJ1-2; unclear D gene. Here the CDR3 reads CAISESQHNYGYTF. CDR3 bases: TGTGCCATCAGTGAGTCCCAACATAACTATGGCTACACCTTC.